This T cell receptor (beta chain) emerged from a study of T cell repertoires in cytomegalovirus infection. Study context: CMV epitopes used comprised recently identified HLA-C-restricted ones and well-studied HLA-B-restricted ones. TCR beta signatures that were public indicated CMV infection and matching HLA type.

The CDR3 sequence is 15 residues long. Trimming cost V 0 bases and J 5 bases, with 11 bases left between them. The germline gives CDR1 MNHEY, CDR2 SMNVEV (reference sequence). Study-wide results and caveats: Dominating the ex vivo response were TCR beta clonotypes that were CMV-specific and HLA-C-restricted.

TCRdb redid the calling of the reads with MiXCR, one entry per CDR3 protein. The sample consists of some 800,000 distinct CDR3 sequences, 25% to 35% of them appearing once. This clonotype was recorded at least ten times. Its antigen is as yet unknown. The rearrangement uses TRBV27 and TRBJ1-5; D perhaps matches TRBD1 (6 bases). The receptor was isolated from a human donor in good health (CMV status not recorded). Some clones in this sample may be carry-over from other donors' samples. Sequenced material: cultured CD8+ T cells from PBMCs, taken from culture after CMV antigen stimulation. The CDR3 region is CASSLSIAGDQPQHF. Here the CDR3 DNA reads TGTGCCAGCAGTTTATCGATAGCAGGGGATCAGCCCCAGCATTTT.